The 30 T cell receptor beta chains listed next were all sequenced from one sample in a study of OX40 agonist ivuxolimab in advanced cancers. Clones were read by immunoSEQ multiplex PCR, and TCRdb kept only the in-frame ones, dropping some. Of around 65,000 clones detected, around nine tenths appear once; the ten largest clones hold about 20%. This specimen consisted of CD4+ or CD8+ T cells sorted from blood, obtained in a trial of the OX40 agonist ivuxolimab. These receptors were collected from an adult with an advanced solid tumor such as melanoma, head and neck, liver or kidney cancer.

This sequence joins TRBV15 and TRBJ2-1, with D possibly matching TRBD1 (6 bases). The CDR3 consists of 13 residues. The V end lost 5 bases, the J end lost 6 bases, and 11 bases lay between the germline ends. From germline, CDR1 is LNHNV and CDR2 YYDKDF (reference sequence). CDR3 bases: TGTGCCACCAGCCGGACAGTACCCAATGAGCAGTTCTTC. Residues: CATSRTVPNEQFF.

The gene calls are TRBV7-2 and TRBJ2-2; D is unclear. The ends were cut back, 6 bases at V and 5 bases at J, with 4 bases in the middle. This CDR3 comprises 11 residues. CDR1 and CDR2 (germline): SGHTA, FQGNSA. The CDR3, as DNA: TGTGCCAGCAGTTTTACCGGGGAGCTGTTTTTT. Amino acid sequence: CASSFTGELFF.

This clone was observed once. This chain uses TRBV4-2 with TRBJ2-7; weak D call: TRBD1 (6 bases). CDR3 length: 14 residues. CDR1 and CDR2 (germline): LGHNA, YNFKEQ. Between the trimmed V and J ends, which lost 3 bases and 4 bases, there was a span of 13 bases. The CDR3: CASSQQQGQYEQYF. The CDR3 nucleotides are TGTGCCAGCAGCCAGCAACAGGGTCAGTACGAGCAGTACTTC.

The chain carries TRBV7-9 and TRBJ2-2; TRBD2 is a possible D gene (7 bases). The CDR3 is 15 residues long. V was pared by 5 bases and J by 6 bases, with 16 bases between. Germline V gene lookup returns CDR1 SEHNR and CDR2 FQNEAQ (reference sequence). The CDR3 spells CASSPLGGASGELFF. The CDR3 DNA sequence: TGTGCCAGCAGCCCCCTTGGGGGGGCTTCCGGGGAGCTGTTTTTT.

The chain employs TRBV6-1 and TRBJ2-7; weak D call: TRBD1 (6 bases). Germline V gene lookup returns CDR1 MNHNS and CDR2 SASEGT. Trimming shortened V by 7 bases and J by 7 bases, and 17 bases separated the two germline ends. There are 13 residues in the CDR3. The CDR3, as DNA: TGTGCCAGCACTTCCACAGGGTTAGGTGAGCAGTACTTC. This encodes CASTSTGLGEQYF.

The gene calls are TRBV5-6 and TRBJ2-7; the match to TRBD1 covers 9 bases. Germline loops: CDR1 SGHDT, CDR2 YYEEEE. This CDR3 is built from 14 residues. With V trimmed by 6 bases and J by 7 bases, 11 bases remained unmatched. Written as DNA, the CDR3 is TGTGCCAGCACCTCCGGGACAGGGCTAAGGGAGCAGTACTTC. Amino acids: CASTSGTGLREQYF.

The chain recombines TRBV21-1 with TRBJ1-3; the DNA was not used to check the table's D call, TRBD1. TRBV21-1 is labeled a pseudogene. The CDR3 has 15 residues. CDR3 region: CASSRTGGLGNTIYF. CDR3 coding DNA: TGTGCCAGCAGCAGAACAGGGGGCTTAGGGAACACCATATATTTT.

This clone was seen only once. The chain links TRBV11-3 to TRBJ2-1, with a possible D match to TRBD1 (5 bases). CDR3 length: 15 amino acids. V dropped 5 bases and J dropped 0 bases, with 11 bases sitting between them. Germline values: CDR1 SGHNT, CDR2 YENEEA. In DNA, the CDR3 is TGTGCCAGCAGCGTGGATACAGGCTCCTACAATGAGCAGTTCTTC. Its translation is CASSVDTGSYNEQFF. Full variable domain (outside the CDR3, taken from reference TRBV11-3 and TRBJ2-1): EAGVVQSPRYKIIEKKQPVAFWCNPISGHNTLYWYLQNLGQGPELLIRYENEEAVDDSQLPKDRFSAERLKGVDSTLKIQPAELGDSAVYLCASSVDTGSYNEQFFGPGTRLTVL.

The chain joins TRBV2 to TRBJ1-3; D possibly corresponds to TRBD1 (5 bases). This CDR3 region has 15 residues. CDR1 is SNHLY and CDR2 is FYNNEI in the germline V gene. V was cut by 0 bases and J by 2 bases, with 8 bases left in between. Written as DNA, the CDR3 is TGTGCCAGCAGTGAAGCTGGGGGAACTGGAAACACCATATATTTT. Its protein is CASSEAGGTGNTIYF.

DNA for the CDR3: TGTGCCAGCAGCGTAGCGGACGGATCTAGCACAGATACGCAGTATTTT. Translated, it gives CASSVADGSSTDTQYF. The V call is TRBV9, the J call TRBJ2-3; no firm D call. This CDR3 contains 16 residues. The ends were cut back, 0 bases at V and 0 bases at J, with 11 bases in the middle. Germline-derived CDR1 and CDR2 are SGDLS and YYNGEE.

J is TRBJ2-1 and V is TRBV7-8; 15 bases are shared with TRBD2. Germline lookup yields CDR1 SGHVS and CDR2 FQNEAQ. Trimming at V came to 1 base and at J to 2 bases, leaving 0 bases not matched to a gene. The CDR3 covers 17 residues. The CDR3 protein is CASSLGTSGRAYNEQFF. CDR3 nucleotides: TGTGCCAGCAGCTTAGGGACTAGCGGGAGGGCCTACAATGAGCAGTTCTTC.

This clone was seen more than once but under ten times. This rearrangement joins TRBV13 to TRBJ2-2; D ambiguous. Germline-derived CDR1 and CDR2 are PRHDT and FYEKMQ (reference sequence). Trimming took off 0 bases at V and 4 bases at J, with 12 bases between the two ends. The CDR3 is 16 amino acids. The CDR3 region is CASSLGPTPSTGELFF. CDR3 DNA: TGTGCCAGCAGCTTAGGTCCGACTCCTAGCACCGGGGAGCTGTTTTTT.

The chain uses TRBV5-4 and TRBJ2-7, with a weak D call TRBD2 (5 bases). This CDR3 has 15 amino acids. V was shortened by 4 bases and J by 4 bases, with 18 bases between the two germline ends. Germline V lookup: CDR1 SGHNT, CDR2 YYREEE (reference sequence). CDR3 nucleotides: TGTGCCAGCAGCCCACAAAAGACGGGGATATACGAGCAGTACTTC. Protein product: CASSPQKTGIYEQYF. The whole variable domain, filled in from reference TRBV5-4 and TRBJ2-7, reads ETGVTQSPTHLIKTRGQQVTLRCSSQSGHNTVSWYQQALGQGPQFIFQYYREEENGRGNFPPRFSGLQFPNYSSELNVNALELDDSALYLCASSPQKTGIYEQYFGPGTRLTVT.

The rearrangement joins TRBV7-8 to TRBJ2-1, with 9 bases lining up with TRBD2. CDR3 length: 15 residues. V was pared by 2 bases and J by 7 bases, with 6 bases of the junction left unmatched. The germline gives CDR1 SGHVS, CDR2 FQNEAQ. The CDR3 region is CASSLMVAGDNEQFF. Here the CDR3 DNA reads TGTGCCAGCAGCTTAATGGTAGCGGGAGATAATGAGCAGTTCTTC.

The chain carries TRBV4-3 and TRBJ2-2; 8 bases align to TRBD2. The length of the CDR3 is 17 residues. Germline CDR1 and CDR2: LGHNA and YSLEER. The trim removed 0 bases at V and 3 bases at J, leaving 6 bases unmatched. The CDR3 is CASSQDPGTRDTGELFF. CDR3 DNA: TGCGCCAGCAGCCAAGATCCTGGGACTAGGGACACCGGGGAGCTGTTTTTT.

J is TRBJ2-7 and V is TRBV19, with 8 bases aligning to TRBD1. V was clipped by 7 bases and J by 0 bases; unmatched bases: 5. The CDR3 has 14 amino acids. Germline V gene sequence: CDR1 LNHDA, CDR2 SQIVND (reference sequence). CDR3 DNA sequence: TGTGCCAGTAATACAGGGGGAAGCTCCTACGAGCAGTACTTC. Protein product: CASNTGGSSYEQYF. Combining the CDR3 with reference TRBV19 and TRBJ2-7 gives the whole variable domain DGGITQSPKYLFRKEGQNVTLSCEQNLNHDAMYWYRQDPGQGLRLIYYSQIVNDFQKGDIAEGYSVSREKKESFPLTVTSAQKNPTAFYLCASNTGGSSYEQYFGPGTRLTVT.

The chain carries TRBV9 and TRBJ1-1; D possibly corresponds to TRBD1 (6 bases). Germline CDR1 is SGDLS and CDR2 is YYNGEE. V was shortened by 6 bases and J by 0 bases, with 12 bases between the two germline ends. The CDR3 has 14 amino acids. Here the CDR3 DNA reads TGTGCCAGCACCCCGACAGGCATGAACACTGAAGCTTTCTTT. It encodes CASTPTGMNTEAFF.

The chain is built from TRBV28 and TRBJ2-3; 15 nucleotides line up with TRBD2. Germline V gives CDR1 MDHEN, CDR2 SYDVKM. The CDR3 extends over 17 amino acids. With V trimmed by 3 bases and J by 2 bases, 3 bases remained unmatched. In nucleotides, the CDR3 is TGTGCCAGCAGTTTTGGACTAGCGGGAGGGAACACAGATACGCAGTATTTT. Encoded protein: CASSFGLAGGNTDTQYF.

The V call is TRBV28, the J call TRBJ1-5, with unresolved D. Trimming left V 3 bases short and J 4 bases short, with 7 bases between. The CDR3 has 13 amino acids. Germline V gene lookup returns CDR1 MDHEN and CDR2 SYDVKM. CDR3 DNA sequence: TGTGCCAGCAGTTTTTCTGGGAATCAGCCCCAGCATTTT. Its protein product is CASSFSGNQPQHF. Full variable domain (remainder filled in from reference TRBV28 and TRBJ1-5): DVKVTQSSRYLVKRTGEKVFLECVQDMDHENMFWYRQDPGLGLRLIYFSYDVKMKEKGDIPEGYSVSREKKERFSLILESASTNQTSMYLCASSFSGNQPQHFGDGTRLSIL.

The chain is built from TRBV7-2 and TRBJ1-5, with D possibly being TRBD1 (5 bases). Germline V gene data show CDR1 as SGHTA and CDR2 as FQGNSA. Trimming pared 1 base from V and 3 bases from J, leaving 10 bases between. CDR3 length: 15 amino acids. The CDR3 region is CASSLEWGVNQPQHF. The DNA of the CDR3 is TGTGCCAGCAGCTTAGAATGGGGGGTCAATCAGCCCCAGCATTTT.

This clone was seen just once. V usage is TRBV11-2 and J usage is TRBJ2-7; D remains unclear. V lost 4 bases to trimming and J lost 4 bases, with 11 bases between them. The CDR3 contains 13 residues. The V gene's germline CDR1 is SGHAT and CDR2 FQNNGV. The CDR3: CASSSPDLYEQYF. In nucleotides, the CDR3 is TGTGCCAGCAGCTCCCCTGACTTGTACGAGCAGTACTTC.

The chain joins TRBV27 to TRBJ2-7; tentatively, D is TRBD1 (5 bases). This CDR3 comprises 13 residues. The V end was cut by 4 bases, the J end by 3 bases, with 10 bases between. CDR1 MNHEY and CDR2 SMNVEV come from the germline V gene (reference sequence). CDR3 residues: CASSSAGNYEQYF. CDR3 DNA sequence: TGTGCCAGCAGTTCGGCAGGGAACTACGAGCAGTACTTC.

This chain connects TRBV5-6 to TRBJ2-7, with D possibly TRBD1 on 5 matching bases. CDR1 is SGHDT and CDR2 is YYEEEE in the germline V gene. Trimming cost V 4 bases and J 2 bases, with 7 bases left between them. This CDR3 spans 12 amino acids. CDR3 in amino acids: CASSVDTYEQYF. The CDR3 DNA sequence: TGTGCCAGCAGCGTGGACACCTACGAGCAGTACTTC.

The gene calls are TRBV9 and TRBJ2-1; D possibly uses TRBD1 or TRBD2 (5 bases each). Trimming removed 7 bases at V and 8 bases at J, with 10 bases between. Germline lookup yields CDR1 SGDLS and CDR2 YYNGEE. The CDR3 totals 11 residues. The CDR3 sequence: CASGTVDEQFF. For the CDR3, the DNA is TGTGCCAGCGGGACGGTAGATGAGCAGTTCTTC.

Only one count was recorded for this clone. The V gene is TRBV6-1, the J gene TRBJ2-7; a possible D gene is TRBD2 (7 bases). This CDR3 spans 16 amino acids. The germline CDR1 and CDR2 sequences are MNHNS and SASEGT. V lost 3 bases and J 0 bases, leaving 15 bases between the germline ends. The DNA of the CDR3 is TGTGCCAGCAGTGATGCGGGGGCCTTCCTCTCCTACGAGCAGTACTTC. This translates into CASSDAGAFLSYEQYF.

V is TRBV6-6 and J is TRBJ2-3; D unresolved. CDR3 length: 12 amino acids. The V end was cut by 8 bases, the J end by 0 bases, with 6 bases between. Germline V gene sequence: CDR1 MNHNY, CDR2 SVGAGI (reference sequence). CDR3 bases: TGTGCCAGCGGGGTCAGCACAGATACGCAGTATTTT. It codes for CASGVSTDTQYF.

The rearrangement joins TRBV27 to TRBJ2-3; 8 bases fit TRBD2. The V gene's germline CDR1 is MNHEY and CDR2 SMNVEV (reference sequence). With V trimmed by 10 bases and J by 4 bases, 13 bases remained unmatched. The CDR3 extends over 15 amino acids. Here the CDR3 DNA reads TGTGCCATATCGACGAGCGGGAGTGGGGCAGATACGCAGTATTTT. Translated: CAISTSGSGADTQYF.

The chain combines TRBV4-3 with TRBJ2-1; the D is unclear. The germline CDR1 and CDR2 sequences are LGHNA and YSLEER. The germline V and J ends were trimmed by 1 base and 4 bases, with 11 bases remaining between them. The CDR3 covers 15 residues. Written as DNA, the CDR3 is TGCGCCAGCAGCCAAGTGGCTGCAGGATACAATGAGCAGTTCTTC. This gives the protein CASSQVAAGYNEQFF.

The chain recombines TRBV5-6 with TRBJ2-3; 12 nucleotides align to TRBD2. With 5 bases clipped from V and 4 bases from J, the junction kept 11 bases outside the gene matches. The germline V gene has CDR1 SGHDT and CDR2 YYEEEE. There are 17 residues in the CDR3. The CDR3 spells CASSPLPSGRGPDTQYF. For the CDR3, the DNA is TGTGCCAGCAGTCCGCTCCCTAGCGGGAGGGGCCCAGATACGCAGTATTTT.

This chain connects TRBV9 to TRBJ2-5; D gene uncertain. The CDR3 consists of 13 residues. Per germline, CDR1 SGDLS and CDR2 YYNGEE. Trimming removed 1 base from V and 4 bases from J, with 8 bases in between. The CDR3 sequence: CASSVKTLETQYF. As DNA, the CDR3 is TGTGCCAGCAGCGTAAAGACTTTAGAGACCCAGTACTTC.